The present entry profiles one TCR beta chain with its context. The antigen is undetermined. The data stem from a study of T-cell memory formation after mild COVID-19. In TCRdb, the 5' RACE reads were re-called with MiXCR into one record per CDR3 protein. The data show a few hundred thousand distinct CDR3 sequences, with approximately 15% seen just once and roughly 21% held by the top ten. Study outcomes and limitations: The study found contracting CD4+ clones mainly in CM and EM and contracting CD8+ clones in EMRA.

CDR3 length: 14 amino acids. Germline CDR1 reads LGHDT; CDR2 reads YNNKEL (reference sequence). V was pared by 3 bases and J by 7 bases, with 10 bases between. The source of this sequence is a man between 18 and 35 years old who had mild COVID-19 (a few samples of this study predate the infection). Cell type and time point are not known. V and J are TRBV3-1 and TRBJ1-6; no clear D gene. The sequenced sample consisted of PBMCs or a T cell subset sorted from them (not recorded which). CDR3 coding DNA: TGTGCCAGCAGCCAGCGACACCGAAATTCACCCCTCCACTTT. This codes for CASSQRHRNSPLHF.